The rows below give T cell receptor beta chains drawn from one sample of a study of T cell changes during pregnancy in multiple sclerosis. TCRdb's table, derived via immunoSEQ multiplex PCR, lists solely in-frame clones and lacks some. The table includes over 50,000 clones, 93% detected once. The material sequenced was peripheral blood, taken in the second trimester of pregnancy. These receptors were collected from a female donor with multiple sclerosis, enrolled in a pregnancy study. CDR3s include the opening cysteine and the closing phenylalanine or tryptophan. The order of the fields is J gene, D gene, clone size, V gene, CDR3 protein, CDR3 DNA. A D gene is named only where the DNA matches it firmly. The size field is filled for only some rows; it gives once, few, many or a size class.

TRBJ2-3 TRBD1 NA TRBV6-6 CASSSRQGDVTDTQYF TGTGCCAGCAGTTCAAGACAGGGGGATGTCACAGATACGCAGTATTTT
TRBJ2-3 TRBD2 NA TRBV7-2 CASSPLGLAGGPTDTQYF TGTGCCAGCAGCCCGTTGGGACTAGCGGGAGGGCCAACAGATACGCAGTATTTT
TRBJ1-5 NA NA TRBV19 CASSIGGSARQPQHF TGTGCCAGTAGTATCGGGGGTTCGGCCCGGCAGCCCCAGCATTTT
TRBJ2-7 TRBD2 NA TRBV27 CASSLAGGRTYEQYF TGTGCCAGCAGTTTAGCGGGAGGAAGGACCTACGAGCAGTACTTC
TRBJ2-1 TRBD2 NA TRBV4-3 CASSQVGAGGYNEQFF TGCGCCAGCAGCCAAGTAGGGGCGGGAGGGTACAATGAGCAGTTCTTC
TRBJ1-2 TRBD1 NA TRBV7-6 CASSPGGVYGYTF TGTGCCAGCAGCCCAGGGGGCGTGTATGGCTACACCTTC
TRBJ2-2 TRBD2 NA TRBV5-8 CASSTTGTSGNTGELFF TGTGCCAGCAGTACCACTGGGACTAGCGGAAACACCGGGGAGCTGTTTTTT
TRBJ2-7 TRBD1 NA TRBV29-1 CSVEHNRDSIYEQYF TGCAGCGTTGAACACAACCGGGACAGTATCTACGAGCAGTACTTC
TRBJ2-2 NA NA TRBV11-2 CASRNHRNTGELFF TGTGCCAGCAGGAACCACAGGAACACCGGGGAGCTGTTTTTT
TRBJ1-5 TRBD1 NA TRBV28 CASSWAGTGGNQPQHF TGTGCCAGCAGTTGGGCGGGGACAGGGGGCAATCAGCCCCAGCATTTT
TRBJ1-4 TRBD1 few TRBV29-1 CSGGTGGTEKLFF TGCAGCGGGGGGACAGGGGGAACGGAAAAACTGTTTTTT
TRBJ2-7 NA NA TRBV11-3 CASSNTEIYEQYF TGTGCCAGCAGCAACACAGAGATCTACGAGCAGTACTTC
TRBJ2-7 TRBD1 NA TRBV6-6 CASSYSGTGGRNEQYF TGTGCCAGCAGTTACTCCGGGACAGGGGGCCGGAACGAGCAGTACTTC
TRBJ2-3 TRBD2 NA TRBV7-3 CASSLTPTGTSGRGTQYF TGTGCCAGCAGCTTAACTCCCACTGGGACTAGCGGGAGGGGTACGCAGTATTTT
TRBJ2-7 TRBD2 NA TRBV15 CATSRDEVGLAGSYEQYF TGTGCCACCAGCAGAGATGAGGTGGGGCTAGCGGGGTCCTACGAGCAGTACTTC
TRBJ1-5 TRBD1 NA TRBV7-9 CASSNHDWTGYAPQHF TGTGCCAGCAGCAACCACGACTGGACAGGGTACGCGCCCCAGCATTTT
TRBJ2-2 NA NA TRBV5-1 CASGLPSWGVGTGELFF TGCGCCAGCGGGCTCCCCTCTTGGGGGGTCGGCACCGGGGAGCTGTTTTTT
TRBJ1-4 NA NA TRBV29-1 CSVSGVPATNEKLFF TGCAGCGTGTCGGGGGTTCCGGCAACTAATGAAAAACTGTTTTTT
TRBJ2-7 TRBD1 NA TRBV5-4 CASSIPGTGPYEQYF TGTGCCAGCAGCATTCCCGGGACAGGGCCGTACGAGCAGTACTTC
TRBJ2-7 NA NA TRBV2 CASSEVGGSVEQYF TGTGCCAGCAGTGAAGTGGGCGGGTCGGTAGAGCAGTACTTC
TRBJ1-5 NA NA TRBV21-1 CASSKAPGTEENQPQHF TGTGCCAGCAGCAAAGCACCCGGGACAGAAGAAAATCAGCCCCAGCATTTT
TRBJ2-2 NA NA TRBV5-1 CASSSGGASTGELFF TGCGCCAGCAGCTCCGGTGGAGCTAGCACCGGGGAGCTGTTTTTT
TRBJ2-3 NA NA TRBV19 CASSVQSDTQYF TGTGCCAGTAGTGTTCAGTCAGATACGCAGTATTTT
TRBJ2-7 TRBD1 NA TRBV4-1 CASSQEPSGGYEQYF TGCGCCAGCAGCCAAGAACCGTCAGGGGGCTACGAGCAGTACTTC
TRBJ2-1 NA NA TRBV6-1 CASSEAWGRSEQFF TGTGCCAGCAGTGAAGCATGGGGGAGGAGTGAGCAGTTCTTC
TRBJ2-1 NA NA TRBV29-1 CSVDSPGEQFF TGCAGCGTTGACAGTCCGGGTGAGCAGTTCTTC
TRBJ2-7 TRBD2 NA TRBV7-2 CASSLGLASYEQYF TGTGCCAGCAGCTTAGGACTAGCGTCATACGAGCAGTACTTC
TRBJ1-4 TRBD1 NA TRBV7-9 CASSLDRGSEKLFF TGTGCCAGCAGCCTGGACAGGGGTAGTGAAAAACTGTTTTTT
TRBJ2-1 TRBD2 NA TRBV11-2 CASSSLAGGPFDEQFF TGTGCCAGCAGCTCTCTAGCGGGAGGGCCATTCGATGAGCAGTTCTTC
TRBJ1-2 NA NA TRBV7-9 CASSLEGLNYGYTF TGTGCCAGCAGCTTAGAGGGGCTGAACTATGGCTACACCTTC
TRBJ1-2 NA NA TRBV15 CATSSRGMFYGYTF TGTGCCACCAGCAGTCGGGGAATGTTCTATGGCTACACCTTC
TRBJ2-1 NA NA TRBV7-9 CASSLGGAINEQFF TGTGCCAGCAGCTTGGGGGGGGCGATAAATGAGCAGTTCTTC
TRBJ2-7 NA NA TRBV15 CATSRPQAYEQYF TGTGCCACCAGCAGACCACAGGCTTACGAGCAGTACTTC
TRBJ2-7 NA NA TRBV4-2 CASSQDAGEYEQYF TGTGCCAGCAGCCAAGATGCAGGGGAATACGAGCAGTACTTC
TRBJ2-1 NA NA TRBV19 CASSIDPLHTNEQFF TGTGCCAGTAGTATAGACCCACTGCATACGAATGAGCAGTTCTTC
TRBJ2-3 NA NA TRBV27 CASSPPTWDTTDTQYF TGTGCCAGCAGTCCCCCAACTTGGGACACCACAGATACGCAGTATTTT
TRBJ1-5 TRBD1 NA TRBV7-8 CASSWGDRGRSNQPQHF TGTGCCAGCAGCTGGGGGGACAGGGGGCGTAGCAATCAGCCCCAGCATTTT
TRBJ2-3 NA NA TRBV19 CASSPLQGFTDTQYF TGTGCCAGTAGCCCCCTACAGGGCTTCACAGATACGCAGTATTTT
TRBJ1-1 NA NA TRBV5-1 CASSLLANTEAFF TGCGCCAGCAGCTTGCTGGCGAACACTGAAGCTTTCTTT